This is a list of T cell receptor beta chains from one sample in a study of molecular identifiers for immune sequencing clone quantification. From the PCR reads, TCRdb called clonotypes with MiXCR, one entry per CDR3 protein. The table lists some 580,000 distinct CDR3 sequences, about 25% of them singletons, with 0.78% in the top ten. The sequenced sample was naive CD8+ T cells from blood, with Jurkat cell RNA spiked in. These TCRs come from a human donor in good health. Some libraries in this study had Jurkat cell RNA spiked in. CDR3s include the opening cysteine and the closing phenylalanine or tryptophan. The D gene is left open where the match is weak. Clone size appears in some rows only: once, few, many, or a class for an expanded clone.

cdr3_nt cdr3_aa d_call clone_size j_call v_call
TGCGCCAGCAGCCAAGATGGGGCGGGTGACACCGGGGAGCTGTTTTTT CASSQDGAGDTGELFF - - TRBJ2-2 TRBV4-3
TGCGCCAGCAGCCAAGTCAACGCACTCTATAACTATGGCTACACCTTC CASSQVNALYNYGYTF - many TRBJ1-2 TRBV4-1
TGCAGCGTTGATTGGACCGAAAGCGGGAACACTGAAGCCTTCTTT CSVDWTESGNTEAFF - - TRBJ1-1 TRBV29-1
TGTGCCAGCACGCAGCTGGGAGGTGAAAAACTGTTTTTT CASTQLGGEKLFF - many TRBJ1-4 TRBV2
TGCGCCGGGAAGCTACAGGGGAATAGCAATCAGCCCCAGCATTTT CAGKLQGNSNQPQHF TRBD1 many TRBJ1-5 TRBV23-1
TGTGCCAGCAGCGTAGGGACAGGGGGCGGTAGGACTGAAGCTTTCTTT CASSVGTGGGRTEAFF TRBD1 many TRBJ1-1 TRBV7-8
TGTTCCAGCAGCTTGGGACTACCTCAATACAATGAGCAGTTCTTC CSSSLGLPQYNEQFF TRBD2 - TRBJ2-1 TRBV11-2
TGTGCCAGCAGCTTGGCTAGCGGGGGGGATGAGCAGTACTTC CASSLASGGDEQYF TRBD2 many TRBJ2-7 TRBV5-4
TGTGCCAGCAGCCAAGGTCCGCGTTACGAGCAGTACTTC CASSQGPRYEQYF - many TRBJ2-7 TRBV3-1
TGCGCCAGCAGCTGGGGCGGGGGGAACCAAGAGACCCAGTACTTC CASSWGGGNQETQYF TRBD2 many TRBJ2-5 TRBV4-3
TGTGCCACCAGCAGATCCCGCGACAGCCTCCGGGAAAAACTGTTTTTT CATSRSRDSLREKLFF - few TRBJ1-4 TRBV15
TGTGCCACCAGCAGAGATTCGGGTAGCAATCAGCCCCAGCATTTT CATSRDSGSNQPQHF - few TRBJ1-5 TRBV15
TGTGCCAGCAGCGGGGGCGGGTGGGCCTACACAGATACGCAGTATTTT CASSGGGWAYTDTQYF - many TRBJ2-3 TRBV5-5
TGTGCCAGCCAAGAGGGTAACGAAAACATTCAGTACTTC CASQEGNENIQYF - many TRBJ2-4 TRBV2
TGTGCCAGCAGCGTGGCAGGGAGGAGATATGGCTACACCTTC CASSVAGRRYGYTF - - TRBJ1-2 TRBV13
TGTGCCAGCAGCAGTCGACTAGCGGGGGTATCTGCCAAAAACATTCAGTACTTC CASSSRLAGVSAKNIQYF TRBD2 few TRBJ2-4 TRBV27
TGCAGTGCTAGAGATCTCGGTGACCCCAAGTGGGAGCAGTACTTC CSARDLGDPKWEQYF - - TRBJ2-7 TRBV20-1
TGTGCCAGCAGTTCGAGAGCTCCGAATTTCTACAATGAGCAGTTCTTC CASSSRAPNFYNEQFF - few TRBJ2-1 TRBV6-6
TGCAGTGCTACCTCACAGGGGGCAAGCTACGAGCAGTACTTC CSATSQGASYEQYF TRBD1 many TRBJ2-7 TRBV20-1
TGTGCTAGTGGTACTAGCGGGAGTCGGGGGAATGAGCAGTTCTTC CASGTSGSRGNEQFF TRBD2 few TRBJ2-1 TRBV12-5
TGTGCCAGCAGCCGTGATGGGAGACCTCAAGAGACCCAGTACTTC CASSRDGRPQETQYF - few TRBJ2-5 TRBV5-8
TGCGCCAGCAGCCAAGCCAGGACAGGCTACGAGCAGTACTTC CASSQARTGYEQYF TRBD1 - TRBJ2-7 TRBV4-1
TGTGCCAGCAGTTCGAGACTAGCGGGGGCCGAGGATACGCAGTATTTT CASSSRLAGAEDTQYF TRBD2 many TRBJ2-3 TRBV28
TGTGCCAGCAGCCCAGCCCGGGCCAACCAGTACTTC CASSPARANQYF - many TRBJ2-5 TRBV13
TGTGCCAGCAGCTTGCACCGGGGACAGGGAAGGAACACTGAAGCTTTCTTT CASSLHRGQGRNTEAFF TRBD1 many TRBJ1-1 TRBV5-5
TGTGCCGCCCGTCGGGGCGTTGATAGCAATCAGCCCCAGCATTTT CAARRGVDSNQPQHF - - TRBJ1-5 TRBV15
TGCGCCAGCAGCCAAGAGGGGCAGGGGAGCACTGAAGCTTTCTTT CASSQEGQGSTEAFF - many TRBJ1-1 TRBV4-1
TGTGCCAGCAGTTTATTAGGCCAGGGATGGCCTGAAGCTTTCTTT CASSLLGQGWPEAFF - few TRBJ1-1 TRBV12-3/TRBV12-4
TGTGCCAGCAGGCTTTACATCGGGGACCACGAGACCCAGTACTTC CASRLYIGDHETQYF - - TRBJ2-5 TRBV6-5
TGTGCCAGCAGCGTAGAAGGGGGACAGGGGGCGCCCGGGGAGCCGTTTTTT CASSVEGGQGAPGEPFF TRBD1 - TRBJ2-2 TRBV9
TGCAGTGCATTGGACAGACCCTATGGCTACACCTTC CSALDRPYGYTF - - TRBJ1-2 TRBV20-1
TGTGCCAGCAGTGAAGGGGGCTTCGAGCAGTACTTC CASSEGGFEQYF - many TRBJ2-7 TRBV25-1
TGTGCCCGCAGCTTAGCCTTAGCAGCGCCCCCGTCCTTC CARSLALAAPPSF - - TRBJ2-5 TRBV7-9
TGTGCCAGCAGCTCCATCTTGGGGGGCACTGAAGCTTTCTTT CASSSILGGTEAFF - many TRBJ1-1 TRBV7-9
TGTGCCAGCAGGTCCGGGACGGGACTTTCACCCCTCCACTTT CASRSGTGLSPLHF - - TRBJ1-6 TRBV12-3/TRBV12-4
TGTGCCAGCAGCTTAATCGGGACAGAGACCACAGATACGCAGTATTTT CASSLIGTETTDTQYF TRBD1 many TRBJ2-3 TRBV7-3
TGTGCCAGTAGTATAGACCCGGTAGGATACATTGAGCAGTTCTTC CASSIDPVGYIEQFF - - TRBJ2-1 TRBV19
TGTGCCAGCAGTTTGAGCGGGGGCCAGGGCCAGCCCCAGCATTTT CASSLSGGQGQPQHF - many TRBJ1-5 TRBV12-3/TRBV12-4
TGCAGCGTTGAAGTGCCGACTAGCGGGGAGCGCACAGATACGCAGTATTTT CSVEVPTSGERTDTQYF TRBD2 many TRBJ2-3 TRBV29-1
TGTGCCAGCAGTTACTCGCCTAGCGGGGGGCTATACGAGCAGTACTTC CASSYSPSGGLYEQYF TRBD2 many TRBJ2-7 TRBV6-5
TGTGCCAGCAGTCAAGGGGGGGGGACAGGAGCGTACGAGCAGTACTTC CASSQGGGTGAYEQYF - - TRBJ2-7 TRBV12-3/TRBV12-4
TGCGCCGGCAGCCAAGCTCCGTATGGGACAGTTCAAGAGACCCAGTACTTC CAGSQAPYGTVQETQYF TRBD1 - TRBJ2-5 TRBV4-3
TGTGCGAGCAGCGTGCCGTCCGGGAGCACTGAAGCTCTCTTT CASSVPSGSTEALF - - TRBJ1-1 TRBV5-3
TGCAGCGTTCTCATCCCCCGGACCTACAATGAGCAGTTCTTC CSVLIPRTYNEQFF - - TRBJ2-1 TRBV29-1
TGTGCCAGCAGCCCTGAATGGGGACTTAACACTGAAGCTTTCTTT CASSPEWGLNTEAFF - many TRBJ1-1 TRBV6-5
TGTGCCAGCAGTTACTCGAGGACAGGGGTAGCCTACGAGCAGTACTTC CASSYSRTGVAYEQYF TRBD1 many TRBJ2-7 TRBV6-5
TGTGCCAGCAGTGGGCCCTCAGGGGGCACTGAAGCTTTCTTT CASSGPSGGTEAFF TRBD1 few TRBJ1-1 TRBV2
TGTGCCAGCAGCTTTTCTGGGGTTATGAGCAATCAGCCCCAGCATTTT CASSFSGVMSNQPQHF - many TRBJ1-5 TRBV5-6
TGCAGTGCTAGTCGCCAGGACAGGAACACTGAAGCTTTCTTT CSASRQDRNTEAFF - many TRBJ1-1 TRBV20-1
TGTGCCAGTAGATTAACAGGGGCAGGTCGGGCACAAGATACGCAGTATTTT CASRLTGAGRAQDTQYF TRBD1 - TRBJ2-3 TRBV19
TGTGCCAGCGGTAGTAGTAGCATGGACGGTGAGCAGTTCTTC CASGSSSMDGEQFF - - TRBJ2-1 TRBV6-5
TGTGCCAGCAGCCCGACTAGCGGGACTCCTAACTCCTACGAGCAGTACTTC CASSPTSGTPNSYEQYF TRBD2 - TRBJ2-7 TRBV27
TGTGCCAGCAGCCAAAGGCTAGCGGGCTTCACCGGGGGGACAGATACGCAGTATTTT CASSQRLAGFTGGTDTQYF TRBD2 many TRBJ2-3 TRBV28
TGCAGTGCTTTTCCACCGACTAGCGGGACTCGTGCTAGCACAGATACGCAGTATTTT CSAFPPTSGTRASTDTQYF TRBD2 few TRBJ2-3 TRBV20-1
TGTGCCAGTAGTATATCAGGGTCCTCCTACGAGCAGTACTTC CASSISGSSYEQYF - many TRBJ2-7 TRBV19
TGTGCCAGCAGTTACCTGGGATCCTACGAGCAGTACTTC CASSYLGSYEQYF - many TRBJ2-7 TRBV6-6